One TCR beta chain is described in this entry. It lacks a known antigen. Within one base of it there is no much larger clone, and no base qualities were kept. The entry originates in a study of radiotherapy plus CTLA-4 blockade in lung cancer (dated by TCRdb to about 2018). As for the study more broadly: Objective responses were observed in roughly a sixth of enrolled patients, and disease control was achieved in roughly 30%.

The study at large found these results: The strongest predictors of response, as reported, were early dynamic changes in blood T cell clones along with a rise in serum interferon-beta after radiation. TCR clones derived from tumors expanded in peripheral blood after treatment with radiotherapy and ipilimumab.

Preparation of the library involved the immunoSEQ multiplex PCR assay. Imported from immuneACCESS, the table was reduced by TCRdb to in-frame sequences with V and J called. These copies leave out some clones; in studies compared against another copy, an unresolved V gene accounts for under half, and the cause of the remainder is not known. The sample yields 70,000 to 85,000 clones; nearly 75% were counted once. Jointly, the top ten make up roughly a tenth of the sample. The study tested focal radiation therapy combined with CTLA-4 blockade (ipilimumab) in patients with chemo-refractory metastatic non-small-cell lung cancer. The germline V gene encodes CDR1 SGHNT and CDR2 YYREEE (reference sequence). From its cysteine to its phenylalanine, the CDR3 spans 17 amino acids. The only DNA kept is the CDR3, 51 bases in frame from the first base. V and J are trimmed by 4 bases and 5 bases, and the gene matches miss 9 bases of the junction.

This receptor was obtained from a human donor with non-small cell lung cancer whose response to radiotherapy plus ipilimumab could not be evaluated. This specimen consisted of peripheral blood, obtained from a patient treated with radiotherapy plus ipilimumab. The V and J genes are TRBV5-4 and TRBJ2-5, and 15 junction bases match TRBD2. The base sequence is TGTGCCAGCAGCCCAAGGACTAGCGGGAGGGCACAGGAGACCCAGTACTTC. This yields the protein CASSPRTSGRAQETQYF.